The 10 T cell receptor beta chains below all came from one sample that was sequenced in a study of blood T cell repertoires in COVID-19. Some clones are missing from TCRdb's copy, which holds only in-frame ones; the method was immunoSEQ multiplex PCR. In the table there are about 160,000 clones, just under 90% of which are singletons. The sequenced material came from peripheral blood. These receptor sequences come from a woman in her seventies with COVID-19, enrolled during active disease.

This clone was observed a single time. V is TRBV9 and J is TRBJ2-3, with D possibly TRBD2 on 6 matching bases. The CDR3 is 14 amino acids. The V gene lost 2 bases and the J gene lost 8 bases, with 15 bases spanning the gap. Germline CDR1 SGDLS, CDR2 YYNGEE. The DNA of the CDR3 is TGTGCCAGCAGCGTCTCAACGGGGGTAGGTACGCAGTATTTT. Encoded protein: CASSVSTGVGTQYF.

The chain has TRBV28 and TRBJ2-5, with 9 nucleotides matching TRBD2. Germline V gene data show CDR1 as MDHEN and CDR2 as SYDVKM. The J segment lost 1 base and the V segment lost 5 bases, leaving 5 bases of the junction unmatched. The CDR3 spans 15 residues. Here the CDR3 DNA reads TGTGCCAGCAGTCGTTCAGCGGGGGGCCAAGAGACCCAGTACTTC. Translated, it gives CASSRSAGGQETQYF.

V gene TRBV2 combines with J gene TRBJ2-7, with 8 positions matching TRBD2. V was pared by 6 bases and J by 6 bases, with 10 bases of the junction left unmatched. Germline assignment: CDR1 SNHLY and CDR2 FYNNEI. This CDR3 has 14 residues. CDR3 in DNA: TGTGCCAGCAGAGAGGGACTAGAAACCTCCGAGCAGTACTTC. Translation gives CASREGLETSEQYF.

The V and J genes are TRBV5-4 and TRBJ2-1; the D gene is possibly TRBD1 (5 bases). Germline CDR1 and CDR2: SGHNT and YYREEE (reference sequence). CDR3 length: 14 amino acids. V was trimmed by 1 base and J by 0 bases, leaving 5 bases between them. The CDR3 loop is CASSLQGSYNEQFF. The CDR3 DNA follows: TGTGCCAGCAGCTTGCAGGGCTCCTACAATGAGCAGTTCTTC.

The chain joins TRBV2 to TRBJ1-5; a weak D match, TRBD1 (5 bases). The V and J ends lost 6 bases and 1 base respectively, with 10 bases between them. The germline gives CDR1 SNHLY, CDR2 FYNNEI. The CDR3 sequence is 14 residues long. The CDR3: CASRGGRSNQPQHF. CDR3 sequence (DNA): TGTGCCAGCAGGGGGGGGAGAAGCAATCAGCCCCAGCATTTT.

This rearrangement joins TRBV6-5 to TRBJ2-7; TRBD2 agrees at 10 bases. After removal of 6 bases from V and 3 bases from J, the junction contained 5 bases not matched to a gene. There are 14 residues in the CDR3. Germline values: CDR1 MNHEY, CDR2 SVGAGI. CDR3 sequence (DNA): TGTGCCAGCAGCCCAAGCGGGGGGGACTACGAGCAGTACTTC. Its protein is CASSPSGGDYEQYF.

V usage is TRBV10-3 and J usage is TRBJ2-5; 14 bases are shared with TRBD2. The length of the CDR3 is 16 residues. With V trimmed by 4 bases and J by 3 bases, 4 bases remained unmatched. Germline loops: CDR1 ENHRY, CDR2 SYGVKD. This CDR3 reads CAISGGLAGDKETQYF. The CDR3 nucleotides read TGTGCCATCAGTGGGGGACTAGCGGGGGACAAAGAGACCCAGTACTTC.

This clone was detected once. The V call is TRBV6-4, the J call TRBJ1-1; D remains unclear. CDR3 length: 13 residues. Germline-derived CDR1 and CDR2 are MRHNA and SNTAGT. V was cut by 3 bases and J by 0 bases, with 5 bases left in between. CDR3 residues: CASSELMNTEAFF. In DNA form, the CDR3 reads TGTGCCAGCAGTGAGCTAATGAACACTGAAGCTTTCTTT.

The chain recombines TRBV5-8 with TRBJ2-5; possible D gene TRBD1, 6 bases. The CDR3 is made up of 17 amino acids. V lost 1 base and J 2 bases, leaving 18 bases between the germline ends. CDR1 is SGHTS, CDR2 YDEGEE, per germline. In DNA form, the CDR3 reads TGTGCCAGCAGCTTGCCTCGGGACAACTTTCGTCAAGAGACCCAGTACTTC. This sequence encodes CASSLPRDNFRQETQYF.

The chain employs TRBV6-5 and TRBJ1-2; D uncertain. Trimming removed 4 bases at V and 3 bases at J, with 12 bases between. In germline, CDR1 is MNHEY, CDR2 SVGAGI. The CDR3 is 14 amino acids. As DNA, the CDR3 is TGTGCCAGCAGTTCCATGACGGGATACTATGGCTACACCTTC. Translation: CASSSMTGYYGYTF.